What follows is one T cell receptor beta chain and its context. Original processing methods: Estimation of nucleated cell counts relied on the amplification of reference gene primers. Clones were read by immunoSEQ multiplex PCR, and TCRdb kept only the in-frame ones, dropping some. The DNA was the basis for D and trimming; V, J and clone size are from that table. This sample yields over 250,000 clones, of which 80% to 90% are seen a single time; over 4% belongs to the top ten. This sample is drawn from a study of blood T cell repertoires in COVID-19. On the study more broadly: COVID-19 samples, acute and convalescent, were from the United States, Italy and Spain.

Cohort placement rested on clinical history that participants reported themselves. The CDR3 is 14 amino acids. Germline V CDR1 and CDR2: DFQATT, SNEGSKA (reference sequence). The V and J ends lost 6 bases and 5 bases respectively, with 20 bases between them. Sequencing was performed on PBMCs or T cells enriched from blood (not recorded which). The sequence came from a woman in her twenties or thirties who had recovered from COVID-19. The chain joins TRBV20-1 to TRBJ2-7; tentatively, D is TRBD2 (6 bases). As DNA, the CDR3 is TGCAGTGCCAGTAAAGGACCCGGAGGGGACGAGCAGTACTTC. Protein product: CSASKGPGGDEQYF.